The 8 T cell receptor beta chains below were found in one sample sequenced in a study of T-cell reconstitution after alpha-beta-depleted transplantation in children. Preparation of the TCRbeta library involved a method that used unique molecular identifiers. TCRdb reprocessed the PCR reads via MiXCR and lists one record per CDR3 protein. The sample records about 580,000 distinct CDR3 sequences, under 25% being singletons. Sample: PBMCs, mostly from graft donor cells, taken 360 days after TCRalphabeta/CD19-depleted stem cell transplant. The receptors were gathered from a boy in the first two years of life who had a stem cell transplant for acute myeloid leukemia, so the T cells may come from the graft donor.

Many counts were recorded for this clonotype. V and J are TRBV24-1 and TRBJ1-5; 9 bases fit TRBD1. Trimming at V came to 3 bases and at J to 4 bases, leaving 6 bases not matched to a gene. This CDR3 is 16 amino acids long. Germline V gene data show CDR1 as KGHDR and CDR2 as SFDVKD. The CDR3 loop is CATSDKGQGPNQPQHF. In DNA, the CDR3 is TGTGCCACCAGTGATAAGGGACAGGGTCCAAATCAGCCCCAGCATTTT.

The chain combines TRBV10-3 with TRBJ2-1; 7 bases line up with TRBD1. The CDR3 spans 13 residues. Germline values: CDR1 ENHRY, CDR2 SYGVKD. V lost 7 bases to trimming and J lost 9 bases; unmatched junction nucleotides: 9. The CDR3 sequence is CAINRQGSAEQFF. DNA for the CDR3: TGTGCCATCAACAGACAGGGATCGGCTGAGCAGTTCTTC.

The gene calls are TRBV6-2 or TRBV6-3 and TRBJ2-7; 12 positions match TRBD2. The CDR3 is 17 residues long. V lost 6 bases, J lost 0 bases, and 9 bases stayed unmatched. Germline loops: CDR1 MNHEY, CDR2 SVGEGT. CDR3 DNA sequence: TGTGCCAGCAGGACGACTAGCGGGGGCCCTAGCTCCTACGAGCAGTACTTC. Its translation: CASRTTSGGPSSYEQYF.

The V and J genes are TRBV13 and TRBJ2-5, with D maybe TRBD1 (5 bases). The V gene lost 5 bases and the J gene lost 3 bases, with 10 bases spanning the gap. CDR3 length equals 13 residues. Looked up from germline, CDR1 is PRHDT and CDR2 is FYEKMQ (reference sequence). The CDR3, as DNA: TGTGCCAGCAGCCTACAGGAAAAAGAGACCCAGTACTTC. Translation: CASSLQEKETQYF.

This clonotype was found a few times. This chain connects TRBV10-3 to TRBJ2-7, with D perhaps TRBD2 (7 bases). Germline-derived CDR1 and CDR2 are ENHRY and SYGVKD. Between the trimmed V and J ends, which lost 3 bases and 3 bases, there was a span of 12 bases. There are 14 residues in the CDR3. The CDR3 here is CAISDRGGYYEQYF. The DNA for the CDR3 is TGTGCCATCAGTGATAGGGGGGGGTACTACGAGCAGTACTTC.

The chain combines TRBV20-1 with TRBJ2-3; a weak D match, TRBD2 (5 bases). The CDR3 runs 16 residues. V was pared by 0 bases and J by 3 bases, with 16 bases between. Germline-derived CDR1 and CDR2 are DFQATT and SNEGSKA (reference sequence). The CDR3 here is CSARDLGLPATDTQYF. As DNA, the CDR3 is TGCAGTGCTAGAGACCTCGGACTCCCGGCTACAGATACGCAGTATTTT.

The J gene is TRBJ1-1, the V gene TRBV20-1; TRBD1 might be the D (5 bases). The CDR3 sequence is 11 residues long. The germline gives CDR1 DFQATT, CDR2 SNEGSKA (reference sequence). The germline V and J ends were trimmed by 1 base and 11 bases, with 11 bases remaining between them. The CDR3: CSARGSRGAFF. CDR3 coding DNA: TGCAGTGCTAGAGGCTCCCGGGGGGCTTTCTTT.

In DNA form, the CDR3 reads TGTGCCATCAGTTCAGGGACTAATGAAAAACTGTTTTTT. Amino acid sequence: CAISSGTNEKLFF. The chain is built from TRBV10-3 and TRBJ1-4, with a weak D call TRBD1 (5 bases). The CDR3 totals 13 residues. From germline, CDR1 is ENHRY and CDR2 SYGVKD. Between the trimmed V and J ends, which lost 5 bases and 2 bases, there was a span of 6 bases.